This T cell receptor beta chain was sequenced during a study of post-analysis software for immune sequencing data. At the level of the study: Some patients lacked subtype; others had relapsing-remitting, secondary progressive or progressive-relapsing disease.

As regards this clonotype: Its antigen is as yet unknown.

From germline, CDR1 is SGHAT and CDR2 FQNNGV. The trim removed 5 bases at V and 7 bases at J, leaving 7 bases unmatched. The CDR3 covers 14 residues. Unique molecular identifiers were built into the TCR beta cDNA libraries. TCRdb reprocessed the PCR reads via MiXCR and lists one record per CDR3 protein. The sample holds about 800,000 distinct CDR3 sequences, roughly 30% seen once. Findings and caveats of the study: Patients carried roughly five TRBV segments more frequently than controls did, and TRBV5-6, TRBV5-1 and TRBV20-1 were among them.

The material sequenced was blood. This chain joins TRBV11-2 and TRBJ2-2; 7 bases fit TRBD1. The TCR originated in a girl aged 10-17 years with multiple sclerosis. The CDR3 coding sequence is TGTGCCAGCAGCCCGACAAGGGGGCGCGGGGAGCTGTTTTTT. It specifies CASSPTRGRGELFF. Based on the CDR3 plus reference TRBV11-2 and TRBJ2-2, the full variable domain is EAGVAQSPRYKIIEKRQSVAFWCNPISGHATLYWYQQILGQGPKLLIQFQNNGVVDDSQLPKDRFSAERLKGVDSTLKIQPAKLEDSAVYLCASSPTRGRGELFFGEGSRLTVL.